This T cell receptor beta chain stems from a study of blood T cells in healthy people across ages. This clonotype occurred many times. This CDR3 has 12 amino acids. Germline-derived CDR1 and CDR2 are MNHEY and SVGAGI. The ends lost 6 bases at V and 9 bases at J; junction bases unmatched: 7. Sample-barcoded 5' priming and a J-beta primer mix drove a second PCR of roughly 7 to 11 cycles. TCRdb reprocessed the 5' RACE reads with MiXCR, giving one entry per CDR3 protein. The table has 790,000 or so distinct CDR3 sequences, around 50% seen once. This clonotype was obtained from a man aged 40-49 years in good health. Sequencing was carried out using blood. The chain is built from TRBV6-5 and TRBJ2-7, with 8 bases identical to TRBD1. The CDR3: CASSPGQGRQYF. The CDR3 DNA reads TGTGCCAGCAGCCCCGGACAGGGAAGGCAGTACTTC.